The present T cell receptor beta chain was sequenced within a study of blood T cells in healthy people across ages. Findings and caveats of the study: Without sorted subsets, naive and antigen-experienced compartments could not be conclusively compared. Across samples, TCR beta diversity tracked strongly with naive T cell percentage.

CDR1 and CDR2 from the germline V gene are MNHEY and SVGAGI. V lost 4 bases to trimming and J lost 6 bases; unmatched junction nucleotides: 6. The CDR3 is 15 amino acids. A J-beta primer mix and a sample-barcoded 5' primer were used in a second PCR of roughly 6 to 11 cycles. Tagging of each cDNA molecule was performed by a template-switch adaptor with 12 random nucleotides. MiXCR, applied by TCRdb to the 5' RACE reads, yields one record per CDR3 protein. The repertoire includes under 2 million distinct CDR3 sequences, roughly 30% of them detected once, and approximately 10% sits in the top ten. To note about this clonotype: Antigen specificity is unknown.

Ranging in age from about 6 to 95, the donors were healthy Caucasian individuals from Russia. The chain combines TRBV6-5 with TRBJ2-2; 9 bases line up with TRBD2. Source material: blood. The receptor was isolated from a woman aged 30 to 39 in good health. This CDR3 is CASSSGSGGAGELFF. The DNA for the CDR3 is TGTGCCAGCAGTTCGGGTAGCGGGGGAGCCGGGGAGCTGTTTTTT.